This is a list of T cell receptor beta chains from one sample in a study of shared clonotypes between healthy human individuals. Repertoires were generated with immunoSEQ multiplex PCR, while TCRdb's copy carries only in-frame clones and drops some. The profile shows 850,000 to 1,200,000 clones, around 75% of them singletons. The material sequenced was memory CD4+ T cells sorted from blood. Receptors originate from a man aged 18-30 years in good health. CDR3s include the opening cysteine and the closing phenylalanine or tryptophan. Each record gives: clone size, V gene, D gene, J gene, CDR3 protein, CDR3 DNA. The D gene is left open where the match is weak. Clone size appears in some rows only: once, few, many, or a class for an expanded clone.

clone_size: few; v_call: TRBV21-1; d_call: .; j_call: TRBJ1-5; cdr3_aa: CASSAPVGQPQHF; cdr3_nt: TGTGCCAGCAGCGCCCCGGTCGGGCAGCCCCAGCATTTT
clone_size: once; v_call: TRBV28; d_call: .; j_call: TRBJ1-1; cdr3_aa: CASSFQGIHTEAFF; cdr3_nt: TGTGCCAGCAGTTTCCAGGGGATACACACTGAAGCTTTCTTT
clone_size: .; v_call: TRBV28; d_call: .; j_call: TRBJ1-2; cdr3_aa: CASSSSPYGYTF; cdr3_nt: TGTGCCAGCAGTTCCAGTCCTTATGGCTACACCTTC
clone_size: few; v_call: TRBV11-2; d_call: TRBD2; j_call: TRBJ2-5; cdr3_aa: CASSPTSGGKETQYF; cdr3_nt: TGTGCCAGCAGCCCCACTAGCGGGGGGAAAGAGACCCAGTACTTC
clone_size: few; v_call: TRBV5-1; d_call: .; j_call: TRBJ2-2; cdr3_aa: CASRPQVGTGELFF; cdr3_nt: TGCGCCAGCCGCCCCCAGGTAGGGACCGGGGAGCTGTTTTTT
clone_size: .; v_call: TRBV10-2; d_call: TRBD1; j_call: TRBJ1-4; cdr3_aa: CASASGQRGEKLFF; cdr3_nt: TGCGCCAGCGCCTCGGGACAGAGGGGTGAAAAACTGTTTTTT
clone_size: .; v_call: TRBV10-3; d_call: TRBD1; j_call: TRBJ1-1; cdr3_aa: CAISEGTGEAFF; cdr3_nt: TGTGCCATCAGTGAAGGGACAGGGGAAGCTTTCTTT
clone_size: .; v_call: TRBV5-1; d_call: .; j_call: TRBJ2-5; cdr3_aa: CASSPGRSKQETQYF; cdr3_nt: TGCGCCAGCAGCCCCGGACGTAGTAAACAAGAGACCCAGTACTTC
clone_size: many; v_call: TRBV29-1; d_call: .; j_call: TRBJ2-1; cdr3_aa: CSEGSGYNEQFF; cdr3_nt: TGCAGCGAGGGTAGCGGCTACAATGAGCAGTTCTTC
clone_size: .; v_call: TRBV2; d_call: TRBD1; j_call: TRBJ2-1; cdr3_aa: CASSDWTGGSYNEQFF; cdr3_nt: TGTGCCAGCAGTGATTGGACAGGGGGCTCCTACAATGAGCAGTTCTTC
clone_size: .; v_call: TRBV18; d_call: .; j_call: TRBJ1-4; cdr3_aa: CASSRLQGREKLFF; cdr3_nt: TGTGCCAGCTCCCGACTGCAGGGTCGTGAAAAACTGTTTTTT
clone_size: few; v_call: TRBV5-6; d_call: .; j_call: TRBJ2-6; cdr3_aa: CASSFQDFSGANVLTF; cdr3_nt: TGTGCCAGCAGCTTCCAAGATTTCTCTGGGGCCAACGTCCTGACTTTC
clone_size: .; v_call: TRBV10-1; d_call: .; j_call: TRBJ1-2; cdr3_aa: CASSEFDRNFVYGYTF; cdr3_nt: TGCGCCAGCAGTGAGTTCGACAGAAATTTCGTCTATGGCTACACCTTC
clone_size: .; v_call: TRBV6-1; d_call: TRBD1; j_call: TRBJ2-7; cdr3_aa: CASRGQGSGEQYF; cdr3_nt: TGTGCCAGCAGAGGACAGGGGTCTGGGGAGCAGTACTTC
clone_size: .; v_call: TRBV10-3; d_call: .; j_call: TRBJ1-1; cdr3_aa: CAISELRENTEAFF; cdr3_nt: TGTGCCATCAGCGAGTTAAGGGAGAACACTGAAGCTTTCTTT
clone_size: .; v_call: TRBV19; d_call: .; j_call: TRBJ2-2; cdr3_aa: CASSRRQHPKSVGELFF; cdr3_nt: TGTGCCAGTAGCCGAAGACAACATCCCAAAAGTGTCGGGGAGCTGTTTTTT
clone_size: .; v_call: TRBV5-1; d_call: .; j_call: TRBJ2-3; cdr3_aa: CASSPRASNSGTDTQYF; cdr3_nt: TGCGCCAGCAGCCCCAGGGCAAGTAACTCGGGAACAGATACGCAGTATTTT
clone_size: .; v_call: TRBV2; d_call: .; j_call: TRBJ1-6; cdr3_aa: CASSEEGNSPLHF; cdr3_nt: TGTGCCAGCAGTGAAGAGGGGAATTCACCCCTCCACTTT
clone_size: .; v_call: TRBV5-6; d_call: .; j_call: TRBJ1-1; cdr3_aa: CASRTTLGSTEAFF; cdr3_nt: TGTGCCAGCCGAACGACTCTCGGCAGCACTGAAGCTTTCTTT
clone_size: .; v_call: TRBV7-9; d_call: TRBD2; j_call: TRBJ2-3; cdr3_aa: CASSRTSGAGTDTQYF; cdr3_nt: TGTGCCAGCAGCCGGACTAGCGGGGCGGGCACAGATACGCAGTATTTT
clone_size: .; v_call: TRBV6-1; d_call: .; j_call: TRBJ1-6; cdr3_aa: CASREGLTVSPLHF; cdr3_nt: TGTGCCAGCAGGGAAGGGTTGACGGTATCACCCCTCCACTTT
clone_size: .; v_call: TRBV19; d_call: TRBD1; j_call: TRBJ2-2; cdr3_aa: CASTLRGRGSNTGELFF; cdr3_nt: TGTGCCAGTACCCTCAGGGGGCGAGGGTCGAACACCGGGGAGCTGTTTTTT
clone_size: .; v_call: TRBV2; d_call: .; j_call: TRBJ2-7; cdr3_aa: CASSGYASYEQYF; cdr3_nt: TGTGCCAGCAGTGGATACGCATCCTACGAGCAGTACTTC
clone_size: .; v_call: TRBV5-1; d_call: .; j_call: TRBJ2-7; cdr3_aa: CASRPGPGSYEQYF; cdr3_nt: TGCGCCAGCCGACCGGGACCGGGCTCCTACGAGCAGTACTTC
clone_size: .; v_call: TRBV4-3; d_call: TRBD1; j_call: TRBJ2-1; cdr3_aa: CASSQEAEDRGVWGTVNEQFF; cdr3_nt: TGCGCCAGCAGCCAAGAGGCGGAGGACAGGGGGGTCTGGGGTACAGTGAATGAGCAGTTCTTC
clone_size: .; v_call: TRBV12-2; d_call: .; j_call: TRBJ2-1; cdr3_aa: CASRLVGWLSNEQFF; cdr3_nt: TGCGCAAGTCGCTTAGTTGGTTGGTTATCCAATGAGCAGTTCTTC
clone_size: .; v_call: TRBV5-4; d_call: TRBD1; j_call: TRBJ1-1; cdr3_aa: CASSTLDRSNTEAFF; cdr3_nt: TGTGCCAGCAGCACTTTGGACAGGAGTAACACTGAAGCTTTCTTT
clone_size: .; v_call: TRBV10-3; d_call: TRBD1; j_call: TRBJ1-3; cdr3_aa: CAISVRTGSGNTIYF; cdr3_nt: TGTGCCATCAGCGTCCGGACAGGCTCTGGAAACACCATATATTTT
clone_size: .; v_call: TRBV4-2; d_call: TRBD2; j_call: TRBJ2-3; cdr3_aa: CASSQDLAGGADTQYF; cdr3_nt: TGTGCCAGCAGCCAAGATCTTGCGGGGGGGGCAGATACGCAGTATTTT
clone_size: few; v_call: TRBV5-8; d_call: .; j_call: TRBJ2-7; cdr3_aa: CASSLWTAPYEQYF; cdr3_nt: TGTGCCAGCAGCTTGTGGACAGCACCCTACGAGCAGTACTTC
clone_size: .; v_call: TRBV9; d_call: .; j_call: TRBJ2-3; cdr3_aa: CASSVAGTTDTQYF; cdr3_nt: TGTGCCAGCAGCGTAGCTGGAACGACAGATACGCAGTATTTT
clone_size: .; v_call: TRBV6-6; d_call: .; j_call: TRBJ1-3; cdr3_aa: CASSFRETGNTIYF; cdr3_nt: TGTGCCAGCAGTTTCAGGGAAACTGGAAACACCATATATTTT
clone_size: .; v_call: TRBV15; d_call: .; j_call: TRBJ2-2; cdr3_aa: CATSRAARNTGELFF; cdr3_nt: TGTGCCACCAGCAGAGCGGCAAGGAACACCGGGGAGCTGTTTTTT
clone_size: many; v_call: TRBV27; d_call: .; j_call: TRBJ2-5; cdr3_aa: CASSLSLGGKTQYF; cdr3_nt: TGTGCCAGCAGTTTAAGTCTTGGGGGGAAGACCCAGTACTTC
clone_size: .; v_call: TRBV11-2; d_call: TRBD1; j_call: TRBJ2-1; cdr3_aa: CASSLMGQGSNEQFF; cdr3_nt: TGTGCCAGCAGCTTAATGGGACAGGGATCAAATGAGCAGTTCTTC
clone_size: .; v_call: TRBV6-5; d_call: .; j_call: TRBJ1-6; cdr3_aa: CASRSSYNSPLHF; cdr3_nt: TGTGCCAGTAGAAGCTCCTATAATTCACCCCTCCACTTT
clone_size: .; v_call: TRBV7-2; d_call: TRBD2; j_call: TRBJ2-7; cdr3_aa: CATESRRGAYEQYF; cdr3_nt: TGTGCCACCGAGAGTCGGCGGGGGGCCTACGAGCAGTACTTC
clone_size: .; v_call: TRBV5-1; d_call: TRBD2; j_call: TRBJ2-2; cdr3_aa: CASSMTSGSVGTGELFF; cdr3_nt: TGCGCCAGCAGCATGACTAGCGGGAGTGTTGGAACCGGGGAGCTGTTTTTT
clone_size: .; v_call: TRBV9; d_call: .; j_call: TRBJ1-6; cdr3_aa: CASSEGVRGSPLHF; cdr3_nt: TGTGCCAGCAGCGAGGGGGTAAGAGGTTCACCCCTCCACTTT
clone_size: .; v_call: TRBV7-2; d_call: .; j_call: TRBJ1-4; cdr3_aa: CASSLGGPEKLFF; cdr3_nt: TGTGCCAGCAGCTTGGGTGGCCCTGAAAAACTGTTTTTT
clone_size: .; v_call: TRBV9; d_call: .; j_call: TRBJ2-2; cdr3_aa: CASSVVGLNTGELFF; cdr3_nt: TGTGCCAGCAGCGTAGTGGGTCTTAACACCGGGGAGCTGTTTTTT
clone_size: .; v_call: TRBV15; d_call: TRBD1; j_call: TRBJ2-3; cdr3_aa: CATSRSLRDRGLDTQYF; cdr3_nt: TGTGCCACCAGCAGGTCCCTCCGGGACAGGGGGCTGGATACGCAGTATTTT
clone_size: .; v_call: TRBV18; d_call: .; j_call: TRBJ2-2; cdr3_aa: CASSPSPQGNTGELFF; cdr3_nt: TGTGCCAGCTCACCGTCGCCGCAGGGGAACACCGGGGAGCTGTTTTTT
clone_size: .; v_call: TRBV19; d_call: .; j_call: TRBJ2-3; cdr3_aa: CASSIVGSGGTDTQYF; cdr3_nt: TGTGCCAGTAGTATAGTGGGTAGCGGAGGCACAGATACGCAGTATTTT
clone_size: .; v_call: TRBV18; d_call: TRBD1; j_call: TRBJ2-7; cdr3_aa: CASSPPPGQGSYEQYF; cdr3_nt: TGTGCCAGCTCACCACCGCCGGGACAGGGCTCCTACGAGCAGTACTTC
clone_size: .; v_call: TRBV5-4; d_call: .; j_call: TRBJ2-3; cdr3_aa: CASRRGGSTDTQYF; cdr3_nt: TGTGCCAGCAGAAGAGGCGGCAGCACAGATACGCAGTATTTT
clone_size: .; v_call: TRBV6-5; d_call: .; j_call: TRBJ2-7; cdr3_aa: CASSYGTPYSYEQYF; cdr3_nt: TGTGCCAGCAGTTACGGGACACCATACTCCTACGAGCAGTACTTC
clone_size: .; v_call: TRBV2; d_call: .; j_call: TRBJ2-4; cdr3_aa: CASSPGIIAKNIQYF; cdr3_nt: TGTGCCAGCAGTCCCGGGATTATAGCCAAAAACATTCAGTACTTC
clone_size: many; v_call: TRBV7-2; d_call: TRBD2; j_call: TRBJ2-1; cdr3_aa: CASSLVAGGEYEQFF; cdr3_nt: TGTGCCAGCAGCTTAGTAGCGGGGGGGGAGTATGAGCAGTTCTTC
clone_size: .; v_call: TRBV30; d_call: .; j_call: TRBJ1-1; cdr3_aa: CAWSGSHPNRAEAFF; cdr3_nt: TGTGCCTGGAGTGGGTCCCATCCCAACAGGGCTGAAGCTTTCTTT
clone_size: once; v_call: TRBV29-1; d_call: .; j_call: TRBJ2-1; cdr3_aa: CSVNREGDEQFF; cdr3_nt: TGCAGCGTTAACAGGGAGGGCGATGAGCAGTTCTTC
clone_size: once; v_call: TRBV28; d_call: TRBD1; j_call: TRBJ1-5; cdr3_aa: CASSGQGRQPQHF; cdr3_nt: TGTGCCAGCAGCGGACAGGGCAGGCAGCCCCAGCATTTT
clone_size: .; v_call: TRBV9; d_call: TRBD1; j_call: TRBJ1-6; cdr3_aa: CASRSRDRGLNSPLHF; cdr3_nt: TGTGCCAGCAGGTCCCGGGACAGGGGGCTCAATTCACCCCTCCACTTT
clone_size: .; v_call: TRBV7-2; d_call: .; j_call: TRBJ2-7; cdr3_aa: CASKGGRAGPYEQYF; cdr3_nt: TGTGCCAGCAAAGGGGGGAGGGCCGGCCCCTACGAGCAGTACTTC